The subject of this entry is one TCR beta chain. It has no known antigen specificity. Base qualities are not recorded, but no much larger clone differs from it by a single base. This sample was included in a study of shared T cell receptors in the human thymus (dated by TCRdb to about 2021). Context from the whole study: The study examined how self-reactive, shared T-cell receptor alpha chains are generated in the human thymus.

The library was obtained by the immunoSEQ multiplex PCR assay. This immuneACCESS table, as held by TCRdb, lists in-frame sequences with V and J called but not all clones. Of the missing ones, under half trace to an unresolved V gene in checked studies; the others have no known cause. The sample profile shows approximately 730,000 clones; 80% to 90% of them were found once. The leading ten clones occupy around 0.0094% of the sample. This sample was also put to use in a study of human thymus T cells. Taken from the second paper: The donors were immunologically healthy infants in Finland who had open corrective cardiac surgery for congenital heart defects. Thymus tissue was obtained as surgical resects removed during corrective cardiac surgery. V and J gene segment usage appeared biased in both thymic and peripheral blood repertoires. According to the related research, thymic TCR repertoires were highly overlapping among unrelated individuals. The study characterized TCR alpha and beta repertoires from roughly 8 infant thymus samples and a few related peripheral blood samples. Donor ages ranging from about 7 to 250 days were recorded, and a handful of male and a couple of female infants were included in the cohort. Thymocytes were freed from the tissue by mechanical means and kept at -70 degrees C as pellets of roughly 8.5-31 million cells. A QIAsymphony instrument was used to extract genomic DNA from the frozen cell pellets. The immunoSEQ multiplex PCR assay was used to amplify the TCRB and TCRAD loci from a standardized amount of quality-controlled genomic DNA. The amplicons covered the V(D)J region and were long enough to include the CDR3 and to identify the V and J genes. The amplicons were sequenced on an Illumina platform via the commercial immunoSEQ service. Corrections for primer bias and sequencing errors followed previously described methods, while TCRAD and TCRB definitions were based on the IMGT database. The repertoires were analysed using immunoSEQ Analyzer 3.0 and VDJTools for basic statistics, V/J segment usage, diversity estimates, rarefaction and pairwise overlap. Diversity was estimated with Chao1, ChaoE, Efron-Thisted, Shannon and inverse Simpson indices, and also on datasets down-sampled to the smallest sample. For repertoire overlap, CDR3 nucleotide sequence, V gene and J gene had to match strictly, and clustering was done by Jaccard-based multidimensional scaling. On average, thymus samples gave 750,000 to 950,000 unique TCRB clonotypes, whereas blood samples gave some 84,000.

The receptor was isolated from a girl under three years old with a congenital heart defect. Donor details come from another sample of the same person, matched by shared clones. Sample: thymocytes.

The sequenced DNA: TGTGCCAGCAGTGGGGGACAGGGAGTCTCCTACGAGCAGTACTTC. This is translated as CASSGGQGVSYEQYF. The chain is encoded by TRBV6-1 joined to TRBJ2-7, with 9 bases in between that match TRBD1. From its cysteine to its phenylalanine, the CDR3 spans 15 amino acids. This entry keeps only the CDR3 DNA: 45 bases, framed from base 1. Germline trimming amounts to 4 bases on V and 0 bases on J, with 4 as the count of junction bases outside the gene matches. In the germline V gene, CDR1 corresponds to MNHNS and CDR2 to SASEGT.